This T cell receptor beta chain was identified during a study of blood T cell repertoires in COVID-19 (TCRdb year 2020). At the level of the whole study: Samples from collaborators originated in the United States, Italy and Spain and spanned both the acute and convalescent phases of COVID-19. The material from the prospective study consisted of cDNA or gDNA derived from T cells, B-cell-depleted T cells, or PBMCs. Deeply sampled blood TCRbeta repertoires from subjects exposed to, actively infected with, or recovered from COVID-19 were included in the dataset. The repertoires were released in a freely available public database meant as a resource for research on the immune response to SARS-CoV-2. The samples were drawn from the first 160 participants of the ongoing ImmuneRACE study and from 1,254 subjects provided by 6 global collaborators. Nearly every sample came with metadata listing a de-identified subject ID, COVID-19 status, age in years and sex. Where available, HLA class I and class II types were obtained from metadata supplied by the sample provider rather than from assay-based typing.

Whole blood was collected in K2EDTA tubes by collaborating institutions according to the institutions' own protocols. Collaborator samples were shipped for TCRbeta analysis as frozen whole blood, isolated PBMCs, or DNA extracted from either sample type. Concerning this clone: What antigen it recognizes has not been identified. Base quality data are lacking; no much larger clone is found one base away.

TCRbeta CDR3 regions were amplified from genomic DNA using the immunoSEQ Assay, a bias-controlled multiplex PCR. In the authors' own workflow: The number of nucleated cells in each sample was estimated by amplification of reference gene primers within the assay. To quantify the absolute abundance of each unique TCRbeta CDR3 rearrangement, sequence reads were collapsed and filtered. For each sample, productive Simpson clonality was calculated by taking the square root of Simpson's diversity index across productive rearrangements. Entries here come from immuneACCESS through TCRdb and include only in-frame sequences with V and J called. Some clones fail to appear in such tables; in the studies checked, an unresolved V gene covers under half of the shortfall, and the cause of the remainder is unknown. That table supplies the V and J calls and clone size; D and trimming were determined from the DNA. In this sample the table shows tens of thousands of clones, 80% to 95% of which occur a single time. The ten largest clones represent around 13% of the sample.

The trim is 6 bases for V and 0 bases for J, with a gap of 5 bases between the germline ends. Based on the germline V gene, the CDR1 and CDR2 sequences are ENHRY and SYGVKD. CDR3 length: 12 amino acids, cysteine to phenylalanine. Only CDR3 DNA is held: 36 bases, read in frame from base 1. The paper's findings and limits, for the study overall: The quantity of clinical and demographic metadata differed by source and by participant and was supplied without curation.

The sample comprised peripheral blood. This chain joins TRBV10-3 to TRBJ2-5; the D gene is unclear. This clonotype was obtained from a human donor with active COVID-19. The donor label of this sample is uncertain. The bases read TGTGCCATCAGACAGAACCAAGAGACCCAGTACTTC. Its amino acids are CAIRQNQETQYF.